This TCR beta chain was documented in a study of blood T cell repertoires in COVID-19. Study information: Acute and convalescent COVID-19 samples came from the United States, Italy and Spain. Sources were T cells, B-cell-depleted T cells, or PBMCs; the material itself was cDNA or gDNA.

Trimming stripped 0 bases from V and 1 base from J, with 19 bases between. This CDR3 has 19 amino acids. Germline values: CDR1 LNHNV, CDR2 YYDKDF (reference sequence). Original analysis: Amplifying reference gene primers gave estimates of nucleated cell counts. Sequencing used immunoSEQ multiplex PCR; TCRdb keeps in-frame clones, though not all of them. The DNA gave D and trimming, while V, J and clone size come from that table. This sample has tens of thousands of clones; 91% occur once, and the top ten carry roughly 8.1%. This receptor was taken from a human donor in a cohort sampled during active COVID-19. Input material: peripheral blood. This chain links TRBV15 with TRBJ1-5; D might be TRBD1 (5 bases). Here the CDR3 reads CATSRDKVGGRVSNQPQHF. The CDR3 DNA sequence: TGTGCCACCAGCAGAGATAAAGTGGGGGGGAGGGTAAGCAATCAGCCCCAGCATTTT.